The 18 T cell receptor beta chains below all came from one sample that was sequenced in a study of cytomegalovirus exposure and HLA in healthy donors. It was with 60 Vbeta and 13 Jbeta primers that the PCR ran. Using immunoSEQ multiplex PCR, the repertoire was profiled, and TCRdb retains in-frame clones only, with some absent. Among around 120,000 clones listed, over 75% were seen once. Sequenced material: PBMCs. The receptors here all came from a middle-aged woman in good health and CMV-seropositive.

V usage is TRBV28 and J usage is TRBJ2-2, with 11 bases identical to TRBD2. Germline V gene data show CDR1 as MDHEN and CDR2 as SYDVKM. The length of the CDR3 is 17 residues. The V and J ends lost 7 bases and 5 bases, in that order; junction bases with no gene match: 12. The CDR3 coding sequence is TGTGCCAGCACCAGACGAGGACTAGCGGGTTTAACCGGGGAGCTGTTTTTT. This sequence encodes CASTRRGLAGLTGELFF.

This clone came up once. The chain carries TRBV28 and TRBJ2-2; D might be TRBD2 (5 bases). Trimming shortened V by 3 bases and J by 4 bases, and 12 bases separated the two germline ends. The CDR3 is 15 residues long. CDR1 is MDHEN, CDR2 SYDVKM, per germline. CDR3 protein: CASSLRVIGTGELFF. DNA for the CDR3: TGTGCCAGCAGTTTGAGGGTCATAGGCACCGGGGAGCTGTTTTTT.

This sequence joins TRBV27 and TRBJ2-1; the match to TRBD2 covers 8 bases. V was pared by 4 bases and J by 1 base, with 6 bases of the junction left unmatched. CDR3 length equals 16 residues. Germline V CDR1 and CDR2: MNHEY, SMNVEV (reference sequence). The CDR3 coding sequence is TGTGCCAGCAGTTCCTCAGCGGGGGAATCCTACAATGAGCAGTTCTTC. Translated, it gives CASSSSAGESYNEQFF.

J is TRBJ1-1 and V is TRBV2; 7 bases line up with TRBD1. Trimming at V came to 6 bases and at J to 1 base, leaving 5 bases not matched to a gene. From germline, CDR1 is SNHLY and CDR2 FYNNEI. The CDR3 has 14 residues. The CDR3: CASRYTGANTEAFF. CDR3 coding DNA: TGTGCCAGCAGGTACACAGGGGCGAACACTGAAGCTTTCTTT.

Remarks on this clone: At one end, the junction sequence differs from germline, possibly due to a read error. The CDR3 region is CSALRGGEF. For the CDR3, the DNA is TGCAGCGCCCTCCGGGGAGGAGAGTTC. This chain links TRBV29-1 with TRBJ1-2; D unresolved. In germline, CDR1 is SQVTM, CDR2 ANQGSEA. CDR3 size: 9 residues.

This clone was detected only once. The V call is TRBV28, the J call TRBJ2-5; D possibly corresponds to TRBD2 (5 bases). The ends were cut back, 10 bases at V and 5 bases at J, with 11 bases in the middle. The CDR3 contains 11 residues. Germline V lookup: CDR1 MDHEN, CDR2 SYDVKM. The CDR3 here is CAILTGETQYF. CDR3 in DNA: TGTGCCATCCTTACGGGGGAGACCCAGTACTTC.

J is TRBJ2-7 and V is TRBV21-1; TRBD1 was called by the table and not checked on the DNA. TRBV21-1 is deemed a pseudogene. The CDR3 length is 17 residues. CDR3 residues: CASSRSHRDTYSYEQYF. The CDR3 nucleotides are TGTGCCAGCAGCAGAAGCCACCGGGACACGTACTCCTACGAGCAGTACTTC.

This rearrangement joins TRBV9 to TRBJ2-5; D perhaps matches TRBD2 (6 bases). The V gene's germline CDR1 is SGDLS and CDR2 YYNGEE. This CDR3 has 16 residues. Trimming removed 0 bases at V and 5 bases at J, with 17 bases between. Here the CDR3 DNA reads TGTGCCAGCAGCGTAGAATCGGGGGTAGGTGCGGAGACCCAGTACTTC. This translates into CASSVESGVGAETQYF.

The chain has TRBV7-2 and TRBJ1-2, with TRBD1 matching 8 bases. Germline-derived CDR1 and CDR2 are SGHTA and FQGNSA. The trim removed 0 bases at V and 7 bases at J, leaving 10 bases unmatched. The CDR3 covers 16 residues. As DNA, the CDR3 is TGTGCCAGCAGCTTAGCTGCAGGGGGCGATCTCTCTGGCTACACCTTC. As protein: CASSLAAGGDLSGYTF. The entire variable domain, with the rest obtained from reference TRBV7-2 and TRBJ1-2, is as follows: GAGVSQSPSNKVTEKGKDVELRCDPISGHTALYWYRQSLGQGLEFLIYFQGNSAPDKSGLPSDRFSAERTGGSVSTLTIQRTQQEDSAVYLCASSLAAGGDLSGYTFGSGTRLTVV.

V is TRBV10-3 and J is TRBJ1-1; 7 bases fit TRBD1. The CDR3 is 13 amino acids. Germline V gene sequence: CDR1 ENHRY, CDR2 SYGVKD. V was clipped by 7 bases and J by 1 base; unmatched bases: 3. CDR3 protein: CAITWDRNTEAFF. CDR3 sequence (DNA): TGTGCCATCACTTGGGACAGGAACACTGAAGCTTTCTTT.

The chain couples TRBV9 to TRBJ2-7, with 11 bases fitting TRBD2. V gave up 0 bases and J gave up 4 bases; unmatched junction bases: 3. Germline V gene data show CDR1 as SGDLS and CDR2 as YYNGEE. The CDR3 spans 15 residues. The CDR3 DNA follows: TGTGCCAGCAGCGTAGACCTAGCGGGGGGTTACGAGCAGTACTTC. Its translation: CASSVDLAGGYEQYF.

The CDR3 DNA reads TGTGCCAGCAGTTTAGAGCCCGTGGGAGGTATAAGCACAGATACGCAGTATTTT. Its translation is CASSLEPVGGISTDTQYF. The rearrangement joins TRBV27 to TRBJ2-3; D perhaps matches TRBD2 (6 bases). Between the trimmed V and J ends, which lost 2 bases and 0 bases, there was a span of 18 bases. Germline V CDR1 and CDR2: MNHEY, SMNVEV (reference sequence). The CDR3 has 18 residues.

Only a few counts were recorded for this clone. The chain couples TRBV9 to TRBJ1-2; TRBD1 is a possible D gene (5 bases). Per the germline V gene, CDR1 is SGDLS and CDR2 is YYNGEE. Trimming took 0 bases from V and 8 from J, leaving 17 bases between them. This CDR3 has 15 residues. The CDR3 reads CASSVDPSGAGGYTF. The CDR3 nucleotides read TGTGCCAGCAGCGTAGACCCTTCCGGGGCGGGAGGCTACACCTTC.

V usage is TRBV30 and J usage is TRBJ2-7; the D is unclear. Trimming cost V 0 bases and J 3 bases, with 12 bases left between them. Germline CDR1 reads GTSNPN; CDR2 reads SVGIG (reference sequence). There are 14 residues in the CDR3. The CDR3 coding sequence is TGTGCCTGGAGTGTAGTTAGGCGGCGCTACGAGCAGTACTTC. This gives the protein CAWSVVRRRYEQYF. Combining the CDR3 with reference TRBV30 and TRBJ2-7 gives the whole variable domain SQTIHQWPATLVQPVGSPLSLECTVEGTSNPNLYWYRQAAGRGLQLLFYSVGIGQISSEVPQNLSASRPQDRQFILSSKKLLLSDSGFYLCAWSVVRRRYEQYFGPGTRLTVT.

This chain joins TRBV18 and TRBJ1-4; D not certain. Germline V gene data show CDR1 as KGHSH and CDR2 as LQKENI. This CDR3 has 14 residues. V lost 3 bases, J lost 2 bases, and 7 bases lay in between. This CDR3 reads CASSPPATNEKLFF. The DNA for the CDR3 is TGTGCCAGCTCACCTCCCGCGACTAATGAAAAACTGTTTTTT.

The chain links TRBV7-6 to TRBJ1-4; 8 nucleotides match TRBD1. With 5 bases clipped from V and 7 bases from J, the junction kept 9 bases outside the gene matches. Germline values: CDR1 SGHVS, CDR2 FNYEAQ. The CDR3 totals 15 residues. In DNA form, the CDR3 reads TGTGCCAGCAGCACCTCGACAGGGGTTCTTGAAAAACTGTTTTTT. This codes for CASSTSTGVLEKLFF.

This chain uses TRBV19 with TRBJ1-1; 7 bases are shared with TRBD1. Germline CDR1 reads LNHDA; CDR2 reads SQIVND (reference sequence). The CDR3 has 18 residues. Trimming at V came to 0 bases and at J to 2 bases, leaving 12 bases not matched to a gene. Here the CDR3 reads CASSIDRVRGGGNTEAFF. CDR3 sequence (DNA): TGTGCCAGTAGTATAGATAGGGTTCGCGGAGGGGGCAACACTGAAGCTTTCTTT.

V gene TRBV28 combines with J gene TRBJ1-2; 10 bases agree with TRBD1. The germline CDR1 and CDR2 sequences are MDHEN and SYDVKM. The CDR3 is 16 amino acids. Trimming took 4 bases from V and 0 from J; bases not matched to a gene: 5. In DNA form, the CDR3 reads TGTGCCAGCAGTTCTGCCGGGACAGGGGCTAACTATGGCTACACCTTC. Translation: CASSSAGTGANYGYTF.